These 28 T cell receptor beta chains were sequenced from one sample in a study of OX40 agonist ivuxolimab in advanced cancers. The library was prepared using the immunoSEQ multiplex PCR assay. Sourced from immuneACCESS, this table was stored by TCRdb with only in-frame sequences that have V and J called. A share of the clones is absent; for the studies checked, an unresolved V gene accounts for under half, and the remainder has no known explanation. The sample contains 90,000 to 95,000 clones, approximately 80% of them found a single time. The ten largest clonotypes hold roughly 1.1% of the sample. Sequences were derived from CD4+ or CD8+ T cells sorted from blood, sampled in a trial of the OX40 agonist ivuxolimab. The receptor set was obtained from an adult with an advanced solid tumor such as melanoma, head and neck, liver or kidney cancer.

The V and J genes are TRBV18 and TRBJ2-1; D possibly corresponds to TRBD1 (6 bases). Trimming removed 0 bases from V and 16 bases from J, with 16 bases in between. The CDR3 runs 13 residues. The germline CDR1 and CDR2 sequences are KGHSH and LQKENI. The CDR3 spells CASSPPGQLGGFF. CDR3 sequence (DNA): TGTGCCAGCTCACCACCAGGACAGCTCGGAGGATTCTTC. The entire variable domain, with the rest obtained from reference TRBV18 and TRBJ2-1, is as follows: NAGVMQNPRHLVRRRGQEARLRCSPMKGHSHVYWYRQLPEEGLKFMVYLQKENIIDESGMPKERFSAEFPKEGPSILRIQQVVRGDSAAYFCASSPPGQLGGFFGPGTRLTVL.

This CDR3 is CASSFDDGNTIYF. The DNA for the CDR3 is TGCGCCAGCAGCTTCGATGATGGAAACACCATATATTTT. The chain carries TRBV5-1 and TRBJ1-3, with no clear D. The CDR3 spans 13 residues. Germline CDR1 reads SGHRS; CDR2 reads YFSETQ. With 2 bases removed from V and 3 bases from J, the gap between germline ends came to 6 bases.

This chain uses TRBV7-3 with TRBJ1-6; a possible D gene is TRBD1 (5 bases). CDR1 and CDR2 (germline): SGHTA, FQGTGA. Trimming left V 5 bases short and J 10 bases short, with 18 bases between. This CDR3 has 15 amino acids. The CDR3, as DNA: TGTGCCAGCAGCCCTCATGGGGGAATGGAGTCACCCCTCCACTTT. This codes for CASSPHGGMESPLHF.

The chain uses TRBV28 and TRBJ1-4; 7 positions agree with TRBD1. The length of the CDR3 is 16 residues. The V gene end was trimmed by 3 bases and the J gene end by 7 bases; junction bases not matched to a gene: 11. Germline-derived CDR1 and CDR2 are MDHEN and SYDVKM. The CDR3 bases are TGTGCCAGCAGTTTGCTCAAGGGCCAGGGGGGTGAAAAACTGTTTTTT. Translating gives CASSLLKGQGGEKLFF.

This sequence joins TRBV2 and TRBJ1-6; no clear D gene. The CDR3 is 15 residues long. CDR1 is SNHLY and CDR2 is FYNNEI in the germline V gene. V was pared by 5 bases and J by 0 bases, with 8 bases between. The CDR3 DNA reads as TGTGCCAGCAGTCAACAGAACTCCTATAATTCACCCCTCCACTTT. Its translation: CASSQQNSYNSPLHF.

The chain uses TRBV11-3 and TRBJ2-6; no clear D. CDR1 is SGHNT, CDR2 YENEEA, per germline. The V end lost 5 bases, the J end lost 0 bases, and 5 bases lay between the germline ends. The CDR3 runs to 14 residues. CDR3 in amino acids: CASSLSSGANVLTF. The CDR3 region has the DNA TGTGCCAGCAGCCTAAGCTCTGGGGCCAACGTCCTGACTTTC.

The genes are TRBV11-2 and TRBJ1-3; D gene ambiguous. V was trimmed by 1 base and J by 7 bases, leaving 14 bases between them. Germline V gene data show CDR1 as SGHAT and CDR2 as FQNNGV. This CDR3 is built from 15 residues. The CDR3 bases are TGTGCCAGCAGCTTAGTGGTGGGAGGTTGGAACACCATATATTTT. It codes for CASSLVVGGWNTIYF.

This clone was picked up one time. The chain has TRBV2 and TRBJ1-1; unclear D gene. This CDR3 has 11 amino acids. CDR1 SNHLY and CDR2 FYNNEI come from the germline V gene. V was trimmed by 4 bases and J by 7 bases, leaving 7 bases between them. The CDR3 DNA follows: TGTGCCAGCAGTGGTGCAATTGAAGCTTTCTTT. It encodes CASSGAIEAFF.

The chain carries TRBV28 and TRBJ2-5; the D is unclear. Trimming took off 1 base at V and 5 bases at J, with 2 bases between the two ends. This CDR3 has 11 residues. CDR1 MDHEN and CDR2 SYDVKM come from the germline V gene. DNA of the CDR3: TGTGCCAGCAGTTTATACGAGACCCAGTACTTC. It is translated as CASSLYETQYF.

The chain employs TRBV11-2 and TRBJ2-2; D perhaps matches TRBD1 (5 bases). Germline V lookup: CDR1 SGHAT, CDR2 FQNNGV. Deletions cut 5 bases from V and 0 bases from J, with 10 bases between. This CDR3 has 15 residues. CDR3 nucleotide sequence: TGTGCCAGCAGCCGGACACTCGCGAACACCGGGGAGCTGTTTTTT. Its protein product is CASSRTLANTGELFF.

The chain links TRBV28 to TRBJ2-5; TRBD2 aligns across 13 bases. Germline CDR1 reads MDHEN; CDR2 reads SYDVKM. V gave up 4 bases and J gave up 2 bases; unmatched junction bases: 7. The CDR3 sequence is 17 residues long. CDR3 nucleotides: TGTGCCAGCAGTTCTCCGACTAGCGGGGGGTGGCAAGAGACCCAGTACTTC. It translates to CASSSPTSGGWQETQYF. The variable domain in full, completed from reference TRBV28 and TRBJ2-5, reads DVKVTQSSRYLVKRTGEKVFLECVQDMDHENMFWYRQDPGLGLRLIYFSYDVKMKEKGDIPEGYSVSREKKERFSLILESASTNQTSMYLCASSSPTSGGWQETQYFGPGTRLLVL.

This sequence joins TRBV19 and TRBJ2-5; 10 bases line up with TRBD2. The junction had 7 bases not matched to a gene; V was cut back by 5 bases and J by 4 bases. CDR3 length: 15 residues. Germline V lookup: CDR1 LNHDA, CDR2 SQIVND (reference sequence). The CDR3 loop reads CASSSLLAGVETQYF. In nucleotides, the CDR3 is TGTGCCAGTAGTTCCCTCCTAGCGGGGGTAGAGACCCAGTACTTC.

CDR3 residues: CASSLWTAGSGYTF. The CDR3 coding sequence is TGCGCCAGCAGCCTATGGACAGCCGGGAGCGGCTACACCTTC. The V call is TRBV4-1, the J call TRBJ1-2, with a tentative D call TRBD1 (6 bases). Trimming pared 4 bases from V and 8 bases from J, leaving 17 bases between. Germline CDR1 is MGHRA and CDR2 is YSYEKL. CDR3 length: 14 residues.

This clone was seen only a few times. This chain links TRBV9 with TRBJ2-6; 7 bases are shared with TRBD1. In germline, CDR1 is SGDLS, CDR2 YYNGEE. V trimming: 4 bases; J trimming: 0 bases; junction bases outside the gene matches: 10. The CDR3 loop spans 18 amino acids. The CDR3 reads CASSPRGTPSSGANVLTF. The CDR3 coding sequence is TGTGCCAGCAGCCCCAGGGGGACGCCTAGCTCTGGGGCCAACGTCCTGACTTTC.

The CDR3 sequence: CASSYSQGGVEGYTF. CDR3 coding DNA: TGTGCCAGCAGTTACTCGCAGGGAGGCGTGGAGGGCTACACCTTC. The gene calls are TRBV6-5 and TRBJ1-2; weak D call: TRBD1 (5 bases). With 0 bases removed from V and 8 bases from J, the gap between germline ends came to 16 bases. Germline-derived CDR1 and CDR2 are MNHEY and SVGAGI. The CDR3 runs to 15 residues.

This clone was seen more than once but under ten times. This chain connects TRBV5-6 to TRBJ1-2; D unresolved. Germline V CDR1 and CDR2: SGHDT, YYEEEE. The CDR3 length is 12 residues. Trimming took off 1 base at V and 3 bases at J, with 4 bases between the two ends. CDR3 sequence reads: CASSLRDYGYTF. CDR3 nucleotides: TGTGCCAGCAGCTTGCGGGACTATGGCTACACCTTC.

The V gene is TRBV29-1, the J gene TRBJ2-3, with D possibly being TRBD1 (5 bases). The CDR3 extends over 12 amino acids. V was pared by 4 bases and J by 14 bases, with 19 bases between. Germline V gene sequence: CDR1 SQVTM, CDR2 ANQGSEA. The CDR3 loop is CSVVSAGFSRYF. The DNA of the CDR3 is TGCAGCGTTGTTTCTGCAGGGTTTTCGCGGTATTTT.

The V call is TRBV29-1, the J call TRBJ1-3; D is uncertain. This CDR3 has 13 residues. The V end was cut by 4 bases, the J end by 0 bases, with 7 bases between. The germline gives CDR1 SQVTM, CDR2 ANQGSEA. The CDR3 here is CSVVSPSGNTIYF. In nucleotides, the CDR3 is TGCAGCGTTGTCAGTCCCTCTGGAAACACCATATATTTT. The full variable domain, completed using reference TRBV29-1 and TRBJ1-3, is SAVISQKPSRDICQRGTSLTIQCQVDSQVTMMFWYRQQPGQSLTLIATANQGSEATYESGFVIDKFPISRPNLTFSTLTVSNMSPEDSSIYLCSVVSPSGNTIYFGEGSWLTVV.

The gene calls are TRBV2 and TRBJ2-1; D is tentatively TRBD1 or TRBD2 (7 bases each). The germline V gene encodes CDR1 SNHLY and CDR2 FYNNEI. V shed 6 bases and J shed 4 bases, with 16 bases lying between them. The CDR3 covers 15 residues. This CDR3 is CASRATGRGYNEQFF. The CDR3 bases are TGTGCCAGCAGAGCGACAGGGAGGGGATACAATGAGCAGTTCTTC.

A single count supports this clone. This chain connects TRBV18 to TRBJ2-3; D remains ambiguous. The germline gives CDR1 KGHSH, CDR2 LQKENI. Trimming took 6 bases from V and 3 from J, leaving 7 bases between them. The CDR3 extends over 12 amino acids. DNA of the CDR3: TGTGCCAGCTCCCAAAGGACAGATACGCAGTATTTT. This sequence encodes CASSQRTDTQYF.

J is TRBJ1-2 and V is TRBV29-1; TRBD1 matches 9 bases. CDR1 is SQVTM and CDR2 is ANQGSEA in the germline V gene. After removal of 7 bases from V and 4 bases from J, the junction contained 13 bases not matched to a gene. There are 15 residues in the CDR3. CDR3 in DNA: TGCAGCGCGACCGGGACAGGGCCTTCGGGCTATGGCTACACCTTC. It encodes CSATGTGPSGYGYTF. The whole variable domain, remainder taken from reference TRBV29-1 and TRBJ1-2, is SAVISQKPSRDICQRGTSLTIQCQVDSQVTMMFWYRQQPGQSLTLIATANQGSEATYESGFVIDKFPISRPNLTFSTLTVSNMSPEDSSIYLCSATGTGPSGYGYTFGSGTRLTVV.

Remarks on this clone: A junction end diverges from the germline sequence, so it may reflect a read error. The same CDR3 is also encoded by other DNA sequences in this sample. The chain couples TRBV6-6 to TRBJ1-2; D call uncertain. The CDR3 consists of 13 residues. Germline-derived CDR1 and CDR2 are MNHNY and SVGAGI (reference sequence). CDR3 DNA: TGTGCTAGCATTCGAGGTGAGGTGGAAGGCTACACCTTC. Its translation: CASIRGEVEGYTF.

The chain carries TRBV7-3 and TRBJ2-3, with a weak D call TRBD2 (5 bases). The CDR3 totals 16 residues. Germline CDR1 reads SGHTA; CDR2 reads FQGTGA. V was cut by 4 bases and J by 1 base, with 15 bases left in between. In DNA, the CDR3 is TGTGCCAGCAGCTCCGGACCGGGGTCTGGCACAGATACGCAGTATTTT. Protein product: CASSSGPGSGTDTQYF.

This chain connects TRBV6-1 to TRBJ2-7, with a weak D call TRBD1 (6 bases). Germline CDR1 and CDR2: MNHNS and SASEGT. V was pared by 7 bases and J by 4 bases, with 14 bases between. CDR3 length: 13 residues. The CDR3 nucleotides are TGTGCCAGCAACAGGGAGCCCCTATACGAGCAGTACTTC. As protein: CASNREPLYEQYF.

The chain combines TRBV29-1 with TRBJ1-2, with a weak D call TRBD1 (6 bases). Trimming pared 8 bases from V and 8 bases from J, leaving 18 bases between. CDR1 and CDR2 (germline): SQVTM, ANQGSEA. CDR3 length equals 12 residues. The CDR3 sequence is CSSEGVGAGYTF. CDR3 nucleotides: TGCAGCTCCGAGGGGGTGGGAGCCGGCTACACCTTC.

This clone is a singleton in its sample. The chain uses TRBV15 and TRBJ1-1; 8 nucleotides line up with TRBD1. Germline lookup yields CDR1 LNHNV and CDR2 YYDKDF (reference sequence). V dropped 3 bases and J dropped 5; count of bases not matched to a gene: 8. The CDR3 covers 15 residues. The CDR3 coding sequence is TGTGCCACCAGCAGTGACGGACAGGGACGAACTGAAGCTTTCTTT. This encodes CATSSDGQGRTEAFF.

This chain uses TRBV5-1 with TRBJ2-7, with 8 bases matching TRBD1. The V segment lost 3 bases and the J segment 5 bases; nucleotides outside the gene matches: 1. Germline-derived CDR1 and CDR2 are SGHRS and YFSETQ. The CDR3 loop spans 12 amino acids. The DNA of the CDR3 is TGCGCCAGCAGCTCACAGGGGGACGAGCAGTACTTC. Translated: CASSSQGDEQYF.

The CDR3 region is CASSESDGGPNSPLHF. CDR3 DNA: TGCGCCAGCAGTGAGTCTGACGGAGGTCCCAATTCACCCCTCCACTTT. The chain links TRBV10-2 to TRBJ1-6, with D hard to call. The CDR3 spans 16 residues. CDR1 is WSHSY and CDR2 is SAAADI in the germline V gene. V was pared by 0 bases and J by 7 bases, with 13 bases between.